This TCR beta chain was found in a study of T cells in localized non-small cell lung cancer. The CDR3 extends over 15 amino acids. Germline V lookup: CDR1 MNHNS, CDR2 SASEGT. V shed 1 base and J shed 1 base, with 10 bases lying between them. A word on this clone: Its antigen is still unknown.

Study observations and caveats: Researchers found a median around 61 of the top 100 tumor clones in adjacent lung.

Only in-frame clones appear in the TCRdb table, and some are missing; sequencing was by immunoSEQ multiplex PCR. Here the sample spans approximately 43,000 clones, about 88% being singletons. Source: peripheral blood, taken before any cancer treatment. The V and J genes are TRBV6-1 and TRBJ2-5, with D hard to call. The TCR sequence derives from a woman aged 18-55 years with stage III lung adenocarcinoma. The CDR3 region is CASSEGVTGQETQYF. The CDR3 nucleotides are TGTGCCAGCAGTGAAGGGGTGACGGGCCAAGAGACCCAGTACTTC.